One and the same sample provided the 28 T cell receptor beta chains below, sequenced in a study of blood T cell repertoires in COVID-19. Sequenced by immunoSEQ multiplex PCR; TCRdb stores in-frame clones only, minus some. The table has roughly 230,000 clones, around 84% seen once; the top ten hold around 0.89%. The specimen sequenced was peripheral blood. These receptors all stem from a man between 40 and 49 years old with acute or convalescent COVID-19.

The chain combines TRBV28 with TRBJ1-5; 9 positions match TRBD1. CDR1 is MDHEN, CDR2 SYDVKM, per germline. The CDR3 sequence is 19 residues long. V was pared by 8 bases and J by 0 bases, with 17 bases of the junction left unmatched. The CDR3 here is CASYETPGQGGGSNQPQHF. CDR3 nucleotide sequence: TGTGCCAGCTACGAGACCCCGGGACAGGGAGGGGGTAGCAATCAGCCCCAGCATTTT.

The chain carries TRBV30 and TRBJ1-1; the D gene is possibly TRBD1 (6 bases). The CDR3 spans 13 residues. Germline V lookup: CDR1 GTSNPN, CDR2 SVGIG (reference sequence). Trimming pared 3 bases from V and 5 bases from J, leaving 13 bases between. The CDR3 is CAWSRGWATEAFF. For the CDR3, the DNA is TGTGCCTGGAGCAGGGGATGGGCGACTGAAGCTTTCTTT. The full variable domain, completed using reference TRBV30 and TRBJ1-1, is SQTIHQWPATLVQPVGSPLSLECTVEGTSNPNLYWYRQAAGRGLQLLFYSVGIGQISSEVPQNLSASRPQDRQFILSSKKLLLSDSGFYLCAWSRGWATEAFFGQGTRLTVV.

The chain couples TRBV19 to TRBJ1-2, with 7 bases fitting TRBD1. The CDR3 consists of 15 residues. The germline V gene has CDR1 LNHDA and CDR2 SQIVND (reference sequence). V gave up 1 base and J gave up 6 bases; unmatched junction bases: 8. CDR3 amino acids: CASSIVGTGEDGYTF. The CDR3 DNA is TGTGCCAGTAGTATAGTCGGCACAGGGGAGGATGGCTACACCTTC.

This clone was recorded once. The V gene is TRBV9, the J gene TRBJ2-7, with 10 bases identical to TRBD2. V was pared by 4 bases and J by 4 bases, with 8 bases of the junction left unmatched. Germline V lookup: CDR1 SGDLS, CDR2 YYNGEE. This CDR3 comprises 15 residues. The CDR3 loop is CASSPRSGGAYEQYF. The CDR3 coding sequence is TGTGCCAGCAGCCCGCGGAGCGGGGGGGCGTACGAGCAGTACTTC.

The chain links TRBV19 to TRBJ1-3, with 10 bases that match TRBD1. V trimming: 3 bases; J trimming: 2 bases; junction bases outside the gene matches: 16. Germline V lookup: CDR1 LNHDA, CDR2 SQIVND (reference sequence). The CDR3 consists of 20 residues. The CDR3 nucleotides are TGTGCCAGTAGTATGATTCTTGGAGGGACAGGGGTCTTCCCTGGAAACACCATATATTTT. It encodes CASSMILGGTGVFPGNTIYF.

The CDR3 DNA is TGTGCCAGCAGCTTCGGAACAGGGGGCACTGAAGCTTTCTTT. Amino acid sequence: CASSFGTGGTEAFF. The V gene is TRBV11-3, the J gene TRBJ1-1, with 8 bases matching TRBD1. CDR1 and CDR2 (germline): SGHNT, YENEEA. Germline trimming cut 3 bases from V and 4 bases from J; bases unmatched to any gene: 4. The CDR3 covers 14 residues.

The chain recombines TRBV19 with TRBJ1-1; 7 nucleotides match TRBD1. CDR3 length: 16 residues. CDR1 is LNHDA, CDR2 SQIVND, per germline (reference sequence). V was pared by 5 bases and J by 0 bases, with 9 bases of the junction left unmatched. CDR3 region: CASSSYRGQLNTEAFF. CDR3 DNA: TGTGCCAGTAGTTCGTACAGGGGACAGTTGAACACTGAAGCTTTCTTT.

The chain recombines TRBV7-6 with TRBJ2-2, with 8 bases identical to TRBD1. Germline V lookup: CDR1 SGHVS, CDR2 FNYEAQ. Trimming took 1 base from V and 0 from J; bases not matched to a gene: 10. CDR3 length: 19 residues. The CDR3 reads CASSLGGQAPVANTGELFF. For the CDR3, the DNA is TGTGCCAGCAGCTTAGGGGGACAGGCTCCAGTAGCGAACACCGGGGAGCTGTTTTTT. Full variable domain (remainder filled in from reference TRBV7-6 and TRBJ2-2): GAGVSQSPRYKVTKRGQDVALRCDPISGHVSLYWYRQALGQGPEFLTYFNYEAQQDKSGLPNDRFSAERPEGSISTLTIQRTEQRDSAMYRCASSLGGQAPVANTGELFFGEGSRLTVL.

This chain connects TRBV6-6 to TRBJ1-1; TRBD1 might be the D (5 bases). V gave up 4 bases and J gave up 1 base, with 10 bases separating them. The CDR3 contains 14 residues. CDR1 and CDR2 (germline): MNHNY, SVGAGI (reference sequence). As DNA, the CDR3 is TGTGCCAGCAGTTCACAGGTCTCGAACACTGAAGCTTTCTTT. Translation: CASSSQVSNTEAFF.

The rearrangement joins TRBV7-8 to TRBJ1-5; D is uncertain. Deletions cut 3 bases from V and 2 bases from J, with 8 bases between. CDR1 SGHVS and CDR2 FQNEAQ come from the germline V gene. This CDR3 region has 14 residues. As DNA, the CDR3 is TGTGCCAGCAGCTTCACAGACCGCAATCAGCCCCAGCATTTT. It is translated as CASSFTDRNQPQHF.

V is TRBV7-3 and J is TRBJ2-7; possible D gene TRBD2, 5 bases. V lost 7 bases and J lost 1, with 14 bases in between. The CDR3 runs 14 residues. The V gene's germline CDR1 is SGHTA and CDR2 FQGTGA. Here the CDR3 reads CASIGETRSYEQYF. The CDR3 nucleotides read TGTGCCAGCATTGGGGAGACAAGATCCTACGAGCAGTACTTC.

The chain is built from TRBV30 and TRBJ1-4; D gene unclear. The germline V gene encodes CDR1 GTSNPN and CDR2 SVGIG (reference sequence). The CDR3 spans 14 residues. V dropped 6 bases and J dropped 1 base, with 12 bases sitting between them. DNA for the CDR3: TGTGCCTGTGGGCAGGCCCAAACTAATGAAAAACTGTTTTTT. Translating gives CACGQAQTNEKLFF.

The chain uses TRBV3-1 (or the pseudogene TRBV3-2) and TRBJ1-5; 8 nucleotides line up with TRBD1. CDR1 is LGHDT and CDR2 is YNNKEL in the germline V gene (reference sequence). This CDR3 region has 15 residues. Trimming cost V 4 bases and J 6 bases; bases outside gene matches: 8. CDR3 region: CASSRGQGGGQPQHF. The DNA of the CDR3 is TGTGCCAGCAGCCGCGGACAGGGTGGGGGTCAGCCCCAGCATTTT.

The chain has TRBV4-2 and TRBJ1-4; TRBD1 might be the D (5 bases). The germline V and J ends were trimmed by 4 bases and 5 bases, with 14 bases remaining between them. Germline CDR1 reads LGHNA; CDR2 reads YNFKEQ. The CDR3 has 15 amino acids. CDR3 coding DNA: TGTGCCAGCAGCCCGGAGGGGACCGGGAATGAAAAACTGTTTTTT. This translates into CASSPEGTGNEKLFF.

Notes on this clone: Other DNA sequences in this specimen translate into the identical CDR3. The rearrangement links TRBV19 to TRBJ1-1, with a possible D match to TRBD1 (6 bases). CDR1 and CDR2 (germline): LNHDA, SQIVND (reference sequence). The CDR3 extends over 13 amino acids. Trimming took off 5 bases at V and 1 base at J, with 8 bases between the two ends. CDR3 nucleotide sequence: TGTGCCAGTAGTGTGACAGGGAACACTGAAGCTTTCTTT. Its translation is CASSVTGNTEAFF.

The chain couples TRBV6-5 to TRBJ1-3; D is ambiguous. With 0 bases removed from V and 0 bases from J, the gap between germline ends came to 6 bases. The CDR3 contains 15 residues. Per the germline V gene, CDR1 is MNHEY and CDR2 is SVGAGI. CDR3 sequence: CASSYSYSSGNTIYF. CDR3 DNA sequence: TGTGCCAGCAGTTACTCGTACAGCTCTGGAAACACCATATATTTT.

CDR3 residues: CASISNRGPQHF. In DNA form, the CDR3 reads TGTGCCAGCATCTCAAACAGGGGGCCCCAGCATTTT. The J gene is TRBJ1-5, the V gene TRBV13; 7 nucleotides match TRBD1. The CDR3 consists of 12 residues. Germline V gene sequence: CDR1 PRHDT, CDR2 FYEKMQ (reference sequence). V lost 7 bases, J lost 9 bases, and 6 bases stayed unmatched.

On this clone itself: The same CDR3 arises from other DNA sequences in this sample as well. The gene calls are TRBV18 and TRBJ1-2; perhaps TRBD1 as D (6 bases). Germline V lookup: CDR1 KGHSH, CDR2 LQKENI. This CDR3 contains 14 residues. The V end was cut by 0 bases, the J end by 4 bases, with 9 bases between. The CDR3 DNA is TGTGCCAGCTCACCACCCGGACAGTCCTATGGCTACACCTTC. Its protein is CASSPPGQSYGYTF. The full variable domain, rest sourced from reference TRBV18 and TRBJ1-2, is NAGVMQNPRHLVRRRGQEARLRCSPMKGHSHVYWYRQLPEEGLKFMVYLQKENIIDESGMPKERFSAEFPKEGPSILRIQQVVRGDSAAYFCASSPPGQSYGYTFGSGTRLTVV.

The V gene is TRBV6-5, the J gene TRBJ1-1; D is perhaps TRBD1 (5 bases). CDR1 and CDR2 (germline): MNHEY, SVGAGI. The CDR3 spans 16 residues. The germline V and J ends were trimmed by 0 bases and 3 bases, with 14 bases remaining between them. The DNA of the CDR3 is TGTGCCAGCAGTTACTCCTGGACGGGGGGGTACACTGAAGCTTTCTTT. Amino acids: CASSYSWTGGYTEAFF.

V gene TRBV6-5 combines with J gene TRBJ1-5; D is unresolved. CDR1 and CDR2 (germline): MNHEY, SVGAGI. The CDR3 consists of 15 residues. V was shortened by 7 bases and J by 2 bases, with 15 bases between the two germline ends. The CDR3 is CASTVANVGNQPQHF. The CDR3 DNA sequence: TGTGCCAGCACAGTAGCCAATGTAGGCAATCAGCCCCAGCATTTT.

The gene calls are TRBV2 and TRBJ2-5, with a possible D match to TRBD2 (6 bases). Trimming left V 5 bases short and J 8 bases short, with 15 bases between. The germline V gene encodes CDR1 SNHLY and CDR2 FYNNEI. CDR3 size: 13 residues. CDR3 bases: TGTGCCAGCAGTCCCTACGCGGGGAAAACCCAGTACTTC. This encodes CASSPYAGKTQYF.

V is TRBV9 and J is TRBJ2-1; TRBD2 agrees at 14 bases. The length of the CDR3 is 14 residues. Germline V gives CDR1 SGDLS, CDR2 YYNGEE. Germline trimming cut 7 bases from V and 10 bases from J; bases unmatched to any gene: 7. CDR3 in amino acids: CASSTSGGAGEQFF. The CDR3 bases are TGTGCCAGCTCGACTAGCGGGGGGGCCGGGGAGCAGTTCTTC.

The chain joins TRBV9 to TRBJ1-1; D gene ambiguous. CDR3 length: 15 residues. Trimming left V 0 bases short and J 2 bases short, with 11 bases between. The germline gives CDR1 SGDLS, CDR2 YYNGEE. The CDR3 sequence: CASSVVNSLNTEAFF. DNA of the CDR3: TGTGCCAGCAGCGTAGTTAACAGTCTAAACACTGAAGCTTTCTTT.

This clone was seen a handful of times. The chain carries TRBV10-3 and TRBJ1-2; maybe TRBD1 (6 bases). Trimming removed 7 bases from V and 8 bases from J, with 23 bases in between. This CDR3 spans 15 amino acids. Per germline, CDR1 ENHRY and CDR2 SYGVKD. CDR3 sequence: CAITPIQGVGPGYTF. The CDR3 coding sequence is TGTGCCATCACCCCGATACAGGGTGTGGGGCCCGGCTACACCTTC.

The J gene is TRBJ1-6, the V gene TRBV9; D may be TRBD1 (5 bases). Germline CDR1 reads SGDLS; CDR2 reads YYNGEE. The CDR3 spans 14 residues. V lost 0 bases, J lost 10 bases, and 11 bases lay in between. The CDR3: CASSVEGFVSPLHF. CDR3 DNA sequence: TGTGCCAGCAGCGTAGAGGGGTTTGTGTCACCCCTCCACTTT.

The chain combines TRBV10-3 with TRBJ1-1, with D possibly TRBD1 on 6 matching bases. The V gene lost 2 bases and the J gene lost 3 bases, with 13 bases spanning the gap. This CDR3 spans 15 amino acids. The V gene's germline CDR1 is ENHRY and CDR2 SYGVKD. CDR3 in DNA: TGTGCCATCAGTGAGCGAGGGGGAGAGCACACTGAAGCTTTCTTT. It encodes CAISERGGEHTEAFF.

This sequence joins TRBV7-2 and TRBJ2-7, with 10 bases aligning to TRBD2. The CDR3 consists of 15 residues. V lost 3 bases, J lost 4 bases, and 6 bases stayed unmatched. CDR1 and CDR2 (germline): SGHTA, FQGNSA. CDR3 in amino acids: CASSFLAGGFYEQYF. For the CDR3, the DNA is TGTGCCAGCAGCTTCTTAGCGGGGGGCTTTTACGAGCAGTACTTC.

The rearrangement uses TRBV7-3 and TRBJ2-1, with 8 bases matching TRBD2. The V gene end was trimmed by 5 bases and the J gene end by 0 bases; junction bases not matched to a gene: 15. The CDR3 has 19 amino acids. Germline assignment: CDR1 SGHTA and CDR2 FQGTGA. As DNA, the CDR3 is TGTGCCAGCAGCCCCTTCCCGGGGCGGGGGGAGAGCTCCTACAATGAGCAGTTCTTC. Protein product: CASSPFPGRGESSYNEQFF.